These T cell receptor beta chains were read from a single sample in a study of blood T cell repertoires in COVID-19. Generated by immunoSEQ multiplex PCR, the TCRdb table keeps only in-frame clones and is missing some. The data hold 150,000 to 200,000 clones, with roughly 82% observed a single time. The sequencing input was PBMCs or T cells enriched from blood (not recorded which). These receptors came from a middle-aged man who had recovered from COVID-19. The CDR3 runs from the conserved cysteine through the conserved F or W. The D gene is left open where the match is weak. Clone size appears in some rows only: once, few, many, or a class for an expanded clone.

J: TRBJ1-6; V: TRBV7-6; D: -; size: few; DNA: TGTGCCAGCAGCCGTGGGTACCTAGGTTCACCCCTCCACTTT; CDR3: CASSRGYLGSPLHF
J: TRBJ1-4; V: TRBV19; D: -; size: -; DNA: TGTGCCAGTAGCATGGTCCTAGAAAAACTGTTTTTT; CDR3: CASSMVLEKLFF
J: TRBJ1-6; V: TRBV5-8; D: -; size: once; DNA: TGTGCCAGCAGCTCTCGAAACAGGGTGAATTCACCCCTCCACTTT; CDR3: CASSSRNRVNSPLHF
J: TRBJ2-1; V: TRBV24-1; D: TRBD2; size: -; DNA: TGTGCCACCAGTTCTTCGTTTCTAGCGGGAGGGGAGTACAATGAGCAGTTCTTC; CDR3: CATSSSFLAGGEYNEQFF
J: TRBJ2-5; V: TRBV5-6; D: -; size: -; DNA: TGTGCCAGCAGCTTGGACTTCCAAGAGACCCAGTACTTC; CDR3: CASSLDFQETQYF
J: TRBJ2-3; V: TRBV29-1; D: -; size: -; DNA: TGCAGCGTGTTGGCTAGCGATACGCAGTATTTT; CDR3: CSVLASDTQYF
J: TRBJ2-3; V: TRBV7-7; D: TRBD2; size: -; DNA: TGTGCTAGCAGCCCCGTGCTAGCGGGAGGTGCAGATACGCAGTATTTT; CDR3: CASSPVLAGGADTQYF
J: TRBJ1-4; V: TRBV28; D: TRBD1; size: -; DNA: TGTGCCAGCAGTATACCCGGGACAGGGATTGAAAAACTGTTTTTT; CDR3: CASSIPGTGIEKLFF
J: TRBJ1-6; V: TRBV28; D: -; size: -; DNA: TGTGCCAGCCGTCCGGGAACCTATAATTCACCCCTCCACTTT; CDR3: CASRPGTYNSPLHF
J: TRBJ2-6; V: TRBV28; D: TRBD1; size: few; DNA: TGTGCCAGCAGTCCCCTACGACGACAGGGCAGGATCTCTGGGGCCAACGTCCTGACTTTC; CDR3: CASSPLRRQGRISGANVLTF
J: TRBJ2-3; V: TRBV4-2; D: -; size: -; DNA: TGTGCCAGCAGCCAAGAAACTAGAACGGCCGATACGCAGTATTTT; CDR3: CASSQETRTADTQYF
J: TRBJ2-3; V: TRBV7-8; D: TRBD2; size: -; DNA: TGTGCCAGCAGCCCCCGTATTAGCGGGAGAGGTAGGACAGATACGCAGTATTTT; CDR3: CASSPRISGRGRTDTQYF
J: TRBJ1-3; V: TRBV7-2; D: -; size: -; DNA: TGTGCCAGCAGCTTAGCGGGGCCGGTTGGAAACACCATATATTTT; CDR3: CASSLAGPVGNTIYF
J: TRBJ1-1; V: TRBV7-9; D: -; size: -; DNA: TGTGCCAGCAGCCCGCCGATGGCAGAAGCTTTCTTT; CDR3: CASSPPMAEAFF
J: TRBJ2-3; V: TRBV5-5; D: TRBD2; size: -; DNA: TGTGCCAGCAGCTTGAGACGGGGGGGAACAGATACGCAGTATTTT; CDR3: CASSLRRGGTDTQYF
J: TRBJ2-7; V: TRBV7-2; D: -; size: -; DNA: TGTGCCAGCAGCTTCCAGTCTTCCCTAACTAGTCTAAACGAGCAGTACTTC; CDR3: CASSFQSSLTSLNEQYF
J: TRBJ2-1; V: TRBV7-2; D: TRBD1; size: -; DNA: TGTGCCAGCAGCCCGCAGGGGGCCATGCCAGGTAATGAGCAGTTCTTC; CDR3: CASSPQGAMPGNEQFF
J: TRBJ2-1; V: TRBV19; D: -; size: -; DNA: TGTGCCAGTAGTCGGGTTAAGGGGGACAATGAGCAGTTCTTC; CDR3: CASSRVKGDNEQFF
J: TRBJ1-2; V: TRBV7-9; D: -; size: -; DNA: TGTGCCAGCAGCTCCAGTGGAGATGGCTACACCTTC; CDR3: CASSSSGDGYTF
J: TRBJ2-3; V: TRBV28; D: TRBD2; size: -; DNA: TGTGCCAGCAGTTTAATAGAAGCGGGAGGGTTGGATACGCAGTATTTT; CDR3: CASSLIEAGGLDTQYF
J: TRBJ2-5; V: TRBV10-1; D: -; size: -; DNA: TGCGCCAGCATACTGCGTCAAGAGACCCAGTACTTC; CDR3: CASILRQETQYF
J: TRBJ2-7; V: TRBV19; D: -; size: -; DNA: TGTGCCAGTAAATCTGTTGCAGGGGACTCCTACGAGCAGTACTTC; CDR3: CASKSVAGDSYEQYF
J: TRBJ2-2; V: TRBV6-4; D: -; size: once; DNA: TGTGCCAGCAGTGACCAGGGACTCGGCTCCGGGGAGCTGTTTTTT; CDR3: CASSDQGLGSGELFF
J: TRBJ1-6; V: TRBV19; D: -; size: -; DNA: TGTGCCACCCGGGAGCTAAATTCACCCCTCCACTTT; CDR3: CATRELNSPLHF
J: TRBJ2-7; V: TRBV6-4; D: -; size: -; DNA: TGTGCCAGCAGTGAGCTCGGCTACCCGGGGCAGTACTTC; CDR3: CASSELGYPGQYF
J: TRBJ1-2; V: TRBV12-3/TRBV12-4; D: TRBD1; size: few; DNA: TGTGCCAGCAGTACCGGGACAGGGGAAGGCTACACCTTC; CDR3: CASSTGTGEGYTF
J: TRBJ1-6; V: TRBV11-3; D: -; size: -; DNA: TGTGCCAGCAGCTCTGGGGGGACCAATTCACCCCTCCACTTT; CDR3: CASSSGGTNSPLHF
J: TRBJ2-2; V: TRBV12-3/TRBV12-4; D: -; size: -; DNA: TGTGCCAGCACTACAGCGAACACCGGGGAGCTGTTTTTT; CDR3: CASTTANTGELFF
J: TRBJ2-1; V: TRBV27; D: TRBD2; size: -; DNA: TGTGCCAGCAGGTGGGGACTAGCGGGAGGCGGAACCTACAATGAGCAGTTCTTC; CDR3: CASRWGLAGGGTYNEQFF
J: TRBJ2-5; V: TRBV5-6; D: TRBD2; size: -; DNA: TGTGCCAGCAGCTTAAGAGCGGGGGTTCAAGAGACCCAGTACTTC; CDR3: CASSLRAGVQETQYF
J: TRBJ2-1; V: TRBV3-1/TRBV3-2; D: TRBD1; size: -; DNA: TGTGCCAGCAGTTCATCGGACGGGACAGGAGTTTACAATGAGCAGTTCTTC; CDR3: CASSSSDGTGVYNEQFF
J: TRBJ1-4; V: TRBV7-8; D: -; size: -; DNA: TGTGCCAGCAGCTTAAGGGGGGGTACGCCGGGGTACAATGAAAAACTGTTTTTT; CDR3: CASSLRGGTPGYNEKLFF
J: TRBJ1-1; V: TRBV29-1; D: -; size: -; DNA: TGCAGCGTTGTAAAATTTGGCAGAGGGTCGGGGATGAACACTGAAGCTTTCTTT; CDR3: CSVVKFGRGSGMNTEAFF
J: TRBJ2-7; V: TRBV11-2; D: TRBD1; size: -; DNA: TGTGCCAGCAGCCAACCGGGACAGGGTTTTTACGAGCAGTACTTC; CDR3: CASSQPGQGFYEQYF
J: TRBJ2-7; V: TRBV6-6; D: -; size: -; DNA: TGTGCCAGCAGCCCTCGGCGGGGCGGCCTGGACGAGCAGTACTTC; CDR3: CASSPRRGGLDEQYF
J: TRBJ2-5; V: TRBV11-3; D: -; size: few; DNA: TGTGCCAGCAGCCTTAGAAATCAAGAGACCCAGTACTTC; CDR3: CASSLRNQETQYF
J: TRBJ1-1; V: TRBV19; D: -; size: -; DNA: TGTGCCAGTAGTACTACAGGGCGGAACACTGAAGCTTTCTTT; CDR3: CASSTTGRNTEAFF
J: TRBJ1-1; V: TRBV30; D: TRBD1; size: -; DNA: TGTGCCTGGAGGGACAGGGACACTGAAGCTTTCTTT; CDR3: CAWRDRDTEAFF
J: TRBJ2-5; V: TRBV19; D: -; size: -; DNA: TGTGCCAGTAGTATCCGGCTGGGGAGCCAAGAGACCCAGTACTTC; CDR3: CASSIRLGSQETQYF
J: TRBJ1-5; V: TRBV28; D: -; size: once; DNA: TGTGCCAGCGAACAGGGTGGGAGCAATCAGCCCCAGCATTTT; CDR3: CASEQGGSNQPQHF
J: TRBJ1-2; V: TRBV27; D: -; size: -; DNA: TGTGCCAGCAGCAGCCAGGGCATGGGCGGCTACACCTTC; CDR3: CASSSQGMGGYTF
J: TRBJ1-5; V: TRBV19; D: TRBD1; size: -; DNA: TGTGCCAGCAAGACAGGGGGGTATAGCAATCAGCCCCAGCATTTT; CDR3: CASKTGGYSNQPQHF
J: TRBJ2-6; V: TRBV7-3; D: -; size: -; DNA: TGTGCCAGCAAACAGTCATCTGGGGCCAACGTCCTGACTTTC; CDR3: CASKQSSGANVLTF
J: TRBJ1-4; V: TRBV10-3; D: -; size: -; DNA: TGTGCCATCGGTGGTGATGGGGGCCAAAAACTGTTTTTT; CDR3: CAIGGDGGQKLFF
J: TRBJ2-1; V: TRBV13; D: TRBD2; size: -; DNA: TGTGCCAGCACCGGGGGGACCCAAGGCTCCTACAATGAGCAGTTCTTC; CDR3: CASTGGTQGSYNEQFF
J: TRBJ2-3; V: TRBV27; D: TRBD2; size: -; DNA: TGTGCCAGCAGTTCACTTTGGACTAGCGCGGAGGTAGATACGCAGTATTTT; CDR3: CASSSLWTSAEVDTQYF